This entry lists 21 T cell receptor beta chains sequenced from one sample in a study of T cell changes during pregnancy in multiple sclerosis. Libraries were prepared by immunoSEQ multiplex PCR; TCRdb keeps only in-frame clonotypes and omits some of them. The sample lists about 42,000 clones, 80% to 90% occurring once. The input for sequencing was CD4+ T cells from peripheral blood mononuclear cells, taken before pregnancy. These receptors all come from a female donor with multiple sclerosis, enrolled in a pregnancy study.

The V call is TRBV30, the J call TRBJ1-4; D is unresolved. The CDR3 covers 13 residues. CDR1 is GTSNPN and CDR2 is SVGIG in the germline V gene (reference sequence). Trimming took 0 bases from V and 5 from J, leaving 7 bases between them. The CDR3 here is CAWSVQRNEKLFF. Here the CDR3 DNA reads TGTGCCTGGAGTGTACAGCGGAATGAAAAACTGTTTTTT.

This clone was seen only once. This sequence joins TRBV4-2 and TRBJ2-7; a possible D gene is TRBD2 (8 bases). V was pared by 4 bases and J by 0 bases, with 13 bases between. This CDR3 has 15 amino acids. Germline V gene data show CDR1 as LGHNA and CDR2 as YNFKEQ. The CDR3 coding sequence is TGTGCCAGCAGCCCGGGGGGGACAGCCTCCTACGAGCAGTACTTC. Its protein is CASSPGGTASYEQYF.

The chain has TRBV5-6 and TRBJ2-5, with D maybe TRBD1 (7 bases). Germline CDR1 is SGHDT and CDR2 is YYEEEE. Trimming left V 4 bases short and J 1 base short, with 14 bases between. CDR3 length equals 15 residues. The CDR3 protein is CASSAGTVLQETQYF. CDR3 coding DNA: TGTGCCAGCAGCGCGGGGACAGTCCTCCAAGAGACCCAGTACTTC.

This clone was detected only a few times. The V and J genes are TRBV6-4 and TRBJ2-1; 11 bases map to TRBD2. Germline lookup yields CDR1 MRHNA and CDR2 SNTAGT. V lost 3 bases, J lost 9 bases, and 4 bases stayed unmatched. The CDR3 totals 14 residues. CDR3 protein: CASSELAGVLEQFF. CDR3 coding DNA: TGTGCCAGCAGTGAACTAGCGGGAGTCCTTGAGCAGTTCTTC.

The V call is TRBV27, the J call TRBJ2-1, with D possibly being TRBD1 (5 bases). Germline CDR1 MNHEY, CDR2 SMNVEV (reference sequence). Trimming left V 8 bases short and J 4 bases short, with 27 bases between. This CDR3 is built from 18 residues. The CDR3, as DNA: TGTGCCAGCCAACCCCGACAGAGTACCAAACTGGGTTACAATGAGCAGTTCTTC. It is translated as CASQPRQSTKLGYNEQFF.

The chain couples TRBV6-1 to TRBJ2-1, with 8 bases lining up with TRBD2. Germline CDR1 is MNHNS and CDR2 is SASEGT. The trim removed 7 bases at V and 7 bases at J, leaving 12 bases unmatched. The CDR3 contains 15 residues. CDR3 DNA sequence: TGTGCCAGCACCCCGGTGCGGGAGGTCCTTAATGAGCAGTTCTTC. Residues: CASTPVREVLNEQFF.

This clone has more than one count but fewer than ten. The chain recombines TRBV7-3 with TRBJ2-1; no clear D. The germline CDR1 and CDR2 sequences are SGHTA and FQGTGA. The CDR3 is made up of 14 amino acids. The germline V and J ends were trimmed by 5 bases and 1 base, with 9 bases remaining between them. CDR3 sequence reads: CASSPSYSYNEQFF. The DNA for the CDR3 is TGTGCCAGCAGCCCCTCCTATTCCTACAATGAGCAGTTCTTC.

The chain joins TRBV30 to TRBJ2-3, with a tentative D call TRBD2 (5 bases). Per germline, CDR1 GTSNPN and CDR2 SVGIG (reference sequence). V dropped 4 bases and J dropped 0 bases, with 20 bases sitting between them. There are 17 residues in the CDR3. CDR3 protein: CAWTKGGGTPSTDTQYF. The CDR3, as DNA: TGTGCCTGGACTAAAGGAGGTGGTACTCCTAGCACAGATACGCAGTATTTT.

The chain links TRBV7-2 to TRBJ1-4; 8 bases line up with TRBD1. The CDR3 runs 18 residues. Per the germline V gene, CDR1 is SGHTA and CDR2 is FQGNSA. The V and J ends lost 5 bases and 1 base, in that order; junction bases with no gene match: 12. In DNA form, the CDR3 reads TGTGCCAGCAGCCTCATGAGACAGGGGCGAATAACTAATGAAAAACTGTTTTTT. Translated: CASSLMRQGRITNEKLFF. The full variable domain, its missing parts supplied by reference TRBV7-2 and TRBJ1-4, is GAGVSQSPSNKVTEKGKDVELRCDPISGHTALYWYRQSLGQGLEFLIYFQGNSAPDKSGLPSDRFSAERTGGSVSTLTIQRTQQEDSAVYLCASSLMRQGRITNEKLFFGSGTQLSVL.

The rearrangement uses TRBV19 and TRBJ1-1; no firm D call. This CDR3 comprises 17 residues. Germline V gives CDR1 LNHDA, CDR2 SQIVND (reference sequence). Trimming took off 5 bases at V and 0 bases at J, with 19 bases between the two ends. CDR3 in amino acids: CASSFRGQSYLNTEAFF. For the CDR3, the DNA is TGTGCCAGTAGTTTCCGAGGCCAGTCTTATCTGAACACTGAAGCTTTCTTT.

The V call is TRBV9, the J call TRBJ1-5, with D maybe TRBD1 (5 bases). CDR1 and CDR2 (germline): SGDLS, YYNGEE. CDR3 length: 15 amino acids. Trimming took off 2 bases at V and 0 bases at J, with 9 bases between the two ends. CDR3 nucleotide sequence: TGTGCCAGCAGCGTGAAAGGGGATAGCAATCAGCCCCAGCATTTT. Protein: CASSVKGDSNQPQHF.

The table lists this clone with a count of one. The J gene is TRBJ2-1, the V gene TRBV6-6, with TRBD1 matching 8 bases. In germline, CDR1 is MNHNY, CDR2 SVGAGI (reference sequence). V trimming: 6 bases; J trimming: 8 bases; junction bases outside the gene matches: 12. The CDR3 sequence is 15 residues long. The CDR3 DNA reads as TGTGCCAGCAGCTTAGCAGGGGGCTCTGGGTATGAGCAGTTCTTC. Translation gives CASSLAGGSGYEQFF.

This clone has only a few counts. V and J are TRBV7-9 and TRBJ2-1; weak D call: TRBD2 (5 bases). This CDR3 contains 13 residues. The germline CDR1 and CDR2 sequences are SEHNR and FQNEAQ (reference sequence). Trimming removed 0 bases from V and 12 bases from J, with 12 bases in between. CDR3 nucleotides: TGTGCCAGCAGCTTAGCTAGTCCCGCGGGGCAGTTCTTC. This gives the protein CASSLASPAGQFF.

The chain is built from TRBV18 and TRBJ1-5; D uncertain. The CDR3 totals 13 residues. Trimming shortened V by 2 bases and J by 4 bases, and 6 bases separated the two germline ends. Germline values: CDR1 KGHSH, CDR2 LQKENI. CDR3 DNA sequence: TGTGCCAGCTCACCAGCAGGTAATCAGCCCCAGCATTTT. Protein: CASSPAGNQPQHF.

This clone was counted a single time. The chain is built from TRBV4-3 and TRBJ2-7; 7 bases match TRBD1. The CDR3 spans 17 residues. Unmatched junction bases numbered 14, after V lost 2 bases and J lost 4 bases. Germline CDR1 and CDR2: LGHNA and YSLEER. The CDR3 region has the DNA TGCGCCAGCAGCCAATACCCTTCGTCAGGGGGATTGTACGAGCAGTACTTC. Encoded protein: CASSQYPSSGGLYEQYF.

V and J are TRBV14 and TRBJ2-7; 8 nucleotides agree with TRBD1. In germline, CDR1 is SGHDN, CDR2 FVKESK. Trimming cost V 4 bases and J 4 bases; bases outside gene matches: 18. This CDR3 comprises 18 residues. The CDR3 spells CASSLERPGWTGIYEQYF. CDR3 nucleotides: TGTGCCAGCAGCCTCGAACGACCCGGTTGGACAGGGATTTACGAGCAGTACTTC.

This chain joins TRBV2 and TRBJ2-3, with 8 bases lining up with TRBD1. Germline CDR1 SNHLY, CDR2 FYNNEI. V lost 6 bases, J lost 7 bases, and 15 bases stayed unmatched. CDR3 length equals 16 residues. CDR3 sequence: CASRQFGTGNLNTQYF. The CDR3 DNA reads TGTGCCAGCAGGCAGTTCGGGACAGGAAACTTGAATACGCAGTATTTT. The whole variable domain, remainder taken from reference TRBV2 and TRBJ2-3, is EPEVTQTPSHQVTQMGQEVILRCVPISNHLYFYWYRQILGQKVEFLVSFYNNEISEKSEIFDDQFSVERPDGSNFTLKIRSTKLEDSAMYFCASRQFGTGNLNTQYFGPGTRLTVL.

The chain couples TRBV29-1 to TRBJ2-2, with D possibly being TRBD1 (5 bases). The CDR3 extends over 15 amino acids. The germline gives CDR1 SQVTM, CDR2 ANQGSEA. V lost 4 bases and J 0 bases, leaving 12 bases between the germline ends. CDR3 sequence: CSVVPETANTGELFF. CDR3 bases: TGCAGCGTTGTTCCCGAGACAGCGAACACCGGGGAGCTGTTTTTT.

This chain connects TRBV18 to TRBJ2-3; the match to TRBD2 covers 7 bases. The V gene's germline CDR1 is KGHSH and CDR2 LQKENI. The V and J ends lost 3 bases and 1 base, in that order; junction bases with no gene match: 4. The length of the CDR3 is 15 residues. The CDR3 sequence: CASSPPLAGTDTQYF. CDR3 nucleotides: TGTGCCAGCTCACCTCCGCTAGCGGGCACAGATACGCAGTATTTT.

The V gene is TRBV4-3, the J gene TRBJ2-7; D is unresolved. This CDR3 spans 12 amino acids. The germline V gene has CDR1 LGHNA and CDR2 YSLEER. V was cut by 0 bases and J by 4 bases, with 4 bases left in between. CDR3 DNA sequence: TGCGCCAGCAGCCAAGACGGTTACGAGCAGTACTTC. The encoded protein is CASSQDGYEQYF.

The chain joins TRBV25-1 to TRBJ2-7; 7 positions match TRBD1. The germline gives CDR1 MGHDK, CDR2 SYGVNS. The junction had 2 bases not matched to a gene; V was cut back by 4 bases and J by 2 bases. The CDR3 sequence is 13 residues long. CDR3 protein: CASSGDRAYEQYF. The CDR3 nucleotides read TGTGCCAGCAGTGGGGACAGAGCCTACGAGCAGTACTTC.